This T cell receptor (beta chain) appears in the sequencing data of a study of OX40 agonist ivuxolimab in advanced cancers. Across the whole study: Ivuxolimab was delivered to patients intravenously every 2 weeks at doses spanning 0.01 to 10 mg/kg. Partial responses occurred in Three dose-escalation patients, one with hepatocellular carcinoma and two with cutaneous melanoma. Among those enrolled, mean age was roughly 55 years (range roughly 20 to 79) and approximately 83% were male.

Germline values: CDR1 SGHTA, CDR2 FQGNSA. The germline V and J ends were trimmed by 2 bases and 2 bases, with 16 bases remaining between them. There are 18 residues in the CDR3. Details on this clone: What it binds is not known.

Study conclusions and caveats: Determination of antigen specificity was not performed for the expanded peripheral T cells.

Only in-frame clones appear in the TCRdb table, and some are missing; sequencing was by immunoSEQ multiplex PCR. The sample has around 77,000 clones; more than 90% are singletons. The sample was CD4+ or CD8+ T cells sorted from blood, taken in a trial of the OX40 agonist ivuxolimab. The receptor was isolated from an adult with an advanced solid tumor such as melanoma, head and neck, liver or kidney cancer. The genes are TRBV7-2 and TRBJ2-6; no clear D gene. CDR3 coding DNA: TGTGCCAGCAGCTTACGATCGCTAGATTTGGCTGGGGCCAACGTCCTGACTTTC. As protein: CASSLRSLDLAGANVLTF.